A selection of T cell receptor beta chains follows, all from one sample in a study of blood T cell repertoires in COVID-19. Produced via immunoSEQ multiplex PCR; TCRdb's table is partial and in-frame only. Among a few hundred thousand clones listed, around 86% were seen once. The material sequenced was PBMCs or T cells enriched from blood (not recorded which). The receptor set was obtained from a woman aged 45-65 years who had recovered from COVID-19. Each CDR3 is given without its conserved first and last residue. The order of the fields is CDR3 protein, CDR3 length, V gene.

CDR3aa: SVATGSGLEKLF
len: 12
v_gene: TRBV29-1

CDR3aa: ASQVSPSTEAF
len: 11
v_gene: TRBV2

CDR3aa: ASSQGQGGGYT
len: 11
v_gene: TRBV4-2

CDR3aa: ASSEGTLNQPQH
len: 12
v_gene: TRBV6-1

CDR3aa: ASSLVAGLSYNEQF
len: 14
v_gene: TRBV19

CDR3aa: ASTRQGSGNTIY
len: 12
v_gene: TRBV6-5

CDR3aa: AILRGRETQY
len: 10
v_gene: TRBV30

CDR3aa: ASSLGSTNYGYT
len: 12
v_gene: TRBV19

CDR3aa: ASSLEGGRGYT
len: 11
v_gene: TRBV5-1

CDR3aa: ASSPAGSSGFQETQY
len: 15
v_gene: TRBV7-2

CDR3aa: ASSPLGLAGDNEQF
len: 14
v_gene: TRBV7-3

CDR3aa: ASSSTGGDEKLF
len: 12
v_gene: TRBV4-1

CDR3aa: ASSFSPRGETQY
len: 12
v_gene: TRBV7-8

CDR3aa: ASSLNANQPQH
len: 11
v_gene: TRBV27

CDR3aa: ASSLEGVYNSPLH
len: 13
v_gene: TRBV5-1

CDR3aa: ASSLEGARDEAF
len: 12
v_gene: TRBV7-2

CDR3aa: ASSLAGTSGIAKNIQY
len: 16
v_gene: TRBV4-3

CDR3aa: ASSEAHRDSYGYT
len: 13
v_gene: TRBV6-1

CDR3aa: ASSQKPSGLQETQY
len: 14
v_gene: TRBV3-1/TRBV3-2

CDR3aa: ASTGQGNSGNTIY
len: 13
v_gene: TRBV19

CDR3aa: AWSRTGSGNTIY
len: 12
v_gene: TRBV30

CDR3aa: ASSLAPRRNQPQH
len: 13
v_gene: TRBV5-5

CDR3aa: ASNPLGLPYEQY
len: 12
v_gene: TRBV5-6

CDR3aa: ASRQDRDNSYEQY
len: 13
v_gene: TRBV4-2

CDR3aa: ASSLFMRERHQPQH
len: 14
v_gene: TRBV5-6

CDR3aa: AWSPFNYGYT
len: 10
v_gene: TRBV30

CDR3aa: ASSFKYRGALSEQY
len: 14
v_gene: TRBV7-9

CDR3aa: ASSLVGGTSPKDTQY
len: 15
v_gene: TRBV7-9

CDR3aa: ASNLGGHNQPQH
len: 12
v_gene: TRBV19

CDR3aa: AWSTGGTVNSPLH
len: 13
v_gene: TRBV30